The entry that follows covers one T cell receptor beta chain sequence. Its antigen is currently unknown. At one end, the junction sequence differs from germline, possibly due to a read error. This specimen belongs to a study of blood T cells in healthy people across ages. Study-wide points: Strongly correlated with naive T cell percentage was TCR beta diversity.

The CDR3 sequence is 12 residues long. Germline lookup yields CDR1 SEHNR and CDR2 FQNEAQ (reference sequence). A second roughly 6 to 11 cycle PCR used barcoded and J-beta primers. The study obtained at least 2.5 million CDR3-containing paired-end reads from every sample. TCRdb called the 5' RACE reads again in MiXCR, with one record for every CDR3 protein. The sample holds 600,000 to 850,000 distinct CDR3 sequences, around a quarter seen once. This sample was also put to use in a study of T cells of mothers and their children.

The sequenced sample was blood. V is TRBV7-9 and J is TRBJ2-5; the D is unclear. This clonotype was sampled from a boy aged 10-17 years in good health. This chain's CDR3 is CAGSQSSETQYF. The CDR3 DNA reads as TGTGCCGGCAGCCAGAGTTCAGAGACCCAGTACTTC.